This T cell receptor (beta chain) was sequenced for a study of beta chain features in type 1 diabetes. Sequenced material consisted of expressed TCRB transcripts (all of the isolated RNA was reverse transcribed). Data came from immunoSEQ multiplex PCR; TCRdb stores just in-frame clones and leaves some out. The sample has fewer than 250,000 clones; over 8.5% are singletons. The germline V gene encodes CDR1 SGHNT and CDR2 YYREEE (reference sequence). The CDR3 spans 15 residues. Trimming shortened V by 3 bases and J by 5 bases, and 16 bases separated the two germline ends. This clonotype was sampled from a woman between 18 and 30 years old in good health. The rearrangement uses TRBV5-4 and TRBJ2-3; D perhaps matches TRBD2 (5 bases). The sample comprised naive CD4+ T cells from blood. CDR3 residues: CASSSEVGIGDTQYF. The CDR3 coding sequence is TGTGCCAGCAGCTCGGAGGTGGGAATCGGAGATACGCAGTATTTT.